The 28 T cell receptor beta chains below were found in one sample sequenced in a study of T cell repertoires in cytomegalovirus infection (dated by TCRdb to about 2019). The reads were generated on an Illumina HiSeq 1500. TCRdb handled the public reads itself, with Q25 trimming in fastp and clone calling in MiXCR, and kept productive beta chains. Each record represents a unique CDR3 protein, reported with the most common genes and DNA among its rows. The sample records under 150,000 distinct CDR3 sequences, 20% to 30% of which are singletons. The ten largest clones take up 34% of the sample. Their antigens are not known. The source material was PBMCs, sequenced either directly or after in vitro stimulation (not recorded which). All receptors come from a human donor in good health (CMV status not recorded). Some clones in this sample may be carry-over from other donors' samples.

This clonotype has at least ten counts. V gene TRBV7-2 combines with J gene TRBJ1-4; no firm D call. Trimming cost V 5 bases and J 7 bases, with 14 bases left between them. Germline V gene sequence: CDR1 SGHTA, CDR2 FQGNSA. The CDR3 is made up of 14 amino acids. CDR3 sequence reads: CASSPGRLAEKLFF. The CDR3 DNA reads as TGTGCCAGCAGCCCGGGCCGCCTTGCTGAAAAACTGTTTTTT.

This clonotype was observed many times. This rearrangement joins TRBV7-2 to TRBJ1-1; a possible D gene is TRBD1 (5 bases). Germline V gene sequence: CDR1 SGHTA, CDR2 FQGNSA. CDR3 length: 14 residues. Trimming took off 0 bases at V and 4 bases at J, with 9 bases between the two ends. The CDR3 is CASSLAWRGTEAFF. CDR3 DNA: TGTGCCAGCAGCTTAGCGTGGAGGGGCACTGAAGCTTTCTTT.

The table lists this clonotype with many counts. The chain joins TRBV7-6 to TRBJ2-1; 11 bases match TRBD1. Germline trimming cut 5 bases from V and 3 bases from J; bases unmatched to any gene: 15. Germline values: CDR1 SGHVS, CDR2 FNYEAQ. There are 19 residues in the CDR3. For the CDR3, the DNA is TGTGCCAGCAGCCCAGAGATTGAATCCGGGACAGGGGGCTACAATGAGCAGTTCTTC. Residues: CASSPEIESGTGGYNEQFF.

This clonotype has just a few counts. DNA for the CDR3: TGCACCCCTGGGATAGGAAACACTGAAGCTTTCTTT. Its protein is CTPGIGNTEAFF. The chain combines TRBV29-1 with TRBJ1-1; D unclear. Germline assignment: CDR1 SQVTM and CDR2 ANQGSEA. This CDR3 spans 12 amino acids.

The chain uses TRBV20-1 and TRBJ2-2; D might be TRBD1 (6 bases). This CDR3 region has 14 residues. V dropped 6 bases and J dropped 0 bases, with 11 bases sitting between them. Germline CDR1 reads DFQATT; CDR2 reads SNEGSKA (reference sequence). The CDR3 reads CSAPRGSNTGELFF. The CDR3 DNA reads TGCAGTGCCCCTAGGGGGTCGAACACCGGGGAGCTGTTTTTT.

The chain carries TRBV5-4 and TRBJ1-6, with 11 bases identical to TRBD1. The CDR3 contains 14 residues. Germline lookup yields CDR1 SGHNT and CDR2 YYREEE (reference sequence). The J segment lost 10 bases and the V segment lost 3 bases, leaving 3 bases of the junction unmatched. CDR3 DNA sequence: TGTGCCAGCAGCTGGACAGGGGGCGAATCACCCCTCCACTTT. This codes for CASSWTGGESPLHF. Complete variable domain (other parts from reference TRBV5-4 and TRBJ1-6): ETGVTQSPTHLIKTRGQQVTLRCSSQSGHNTVSWYQQALGQGPQFIFQYYREEENGRGNFPPRFSGLQFPNYSSELNVNALELDDSALYLCASSWTGGESPLHFGNGTRLTVT.

Ten or more counts support this clonotype. CDR3 coding DNA: TGTGCCAGCAGTCCCCCCCGGAGCGGGGAGCTGTTTTTT. Translation: CASSPPRSGELFF. The chain links TRBV6-1 to TRBJ2-2; D is uncertain. This CDR3 is 13 amino acids long. V lost 5 bases to trimming and J lost 7 bases, with 11 bases between them. Per the germline V gene, CDR1 is MNHNS and CDR2 is SASEGT.

This clonotype was detected only a few times. The chain links TRBV7-9 to TRBJ2-1; 7 bases are shared with TRBD2. Germline loops: CDR1 SEHNR, CDR2 FQNEAQ (reference sequence). Germline trimming cut 4 bases from V and 6 bases from J; bases unmatched to any gene: 15. This CDR3 is 17 amino acids long. CDR3 coding DNA: TGTGCCAGCAGCTCCCGGACTAGGAGACCTGATGGCAATGAGCAGTTCTTC. Protein: CASSSRTRRPDGNEQFF.

In this sample, this clonotype turned up a few times. This chain uses TRBV7-9 with TRBJ2-5; no clear D gene. The CDR3 is 12 residues long. Germline lookup yields CDR1 SEHNR and CDR2 FQNEAQ (reference sequence). Trimming cost V 5 bases and J 5 bases, with 9 bases left between them. CDR3 loop: CASSPRTETQYF. The CDR3 DNA is TGTGCCAGCAGCCCTCGGACGGAGACCCAGTACTTC.

The CDR3 DNA sequence: TGTGCCAGCAGCTTGTCGGGGAGGCATGAAAAACTGTTTTTT. Its translation is CASSLSGRHEKLFF. V and J are TRBV5-4 and TRBJ1-4, with D unresolved. This CDR3 spans 14 amino acids. CDR1 is SGHNT and CDR2 is YYREEE in the germline V gene (reference sequence). V was shortened by 1 base and J by 6 bases, with 10 bases between the two germline ends.

This clonotype has only a few counts. The chain employs TRBV6-2 or TRBV6-3 and TRBJ2-7; 12 positions match TRBD1. From germline, CDR1 is MNHEY and CDR2 SVGEGT. After removal of 6 bases from V and 5 bases from J, the junction contained 11 bases not matched to a gene. The CDR3 runs to 16 residues. The CDR3 protein is CASSQPGQGAGDEQYF. In DNA form, the CDR3 reads TGTGCCAGCAGCCAACCGGGACAGGGGGCGGGAGACGAGCAGTACTTC.

This clonotype was seen only a few times. The CDR3 region has the DNA TGTGCCAGCAGCTCTATGGGTGGCGGGATCCGGTTCTTC. It encodes CASSSMGGGIRFF. This rearrangement joins TRBV11-2 to TRBJ2-1, with D perhaps matching TRBD2 (6 bases). The CDR3 loop spans 13 amino acids. The germline V gene has CDR1 SGHAT and CDR2 FQNNGV. The V end lost 4 bases, the J end lost 15 bases, and 19 bases lay between the germline ends.

The chain uses TRBV11-2 and TRBJ2-7; tentative D call: TRBD2 (7 bases). V gave up 3 bases and J gave up 5 bases, with 14 bases separating them. Per germline, CDR1 SGHAT and CDR2 FQNNGV. The CDR3 contains 14 residues. CDR3 protein: CASSLGGRDDEQYV. The CDR3 nucleotides read TGTGCCAGCAGCTTGGGGGGGCGCGACGACGAGCAGTACGTC.

This clonotype was detected only a few times. The J gene is TRBJ2-1, the V gene TRBV7-2, with D possibly TRBD2 on 5 matching bases. Germline CDR1 SGHTA, CDR2 FQGNSA. V was cut by 5 bases and J by 8 bases, with 16 bases left in between. The CDR3 contains 14 residues. The CDR3 DNA sequence: TGTGCCAGCAGCCAACGACTGAGGGTCCATGAGCAGTTCTTC. Residues: CASSQRLRVHEQFF.

The J gene is TRBJ1-2, the V gene TRBV6-2 or TRBV6-3; unclear D gene. The CDR3 is 17 residues long. V lost 6 bases and J lost 4, with 24 bases in between. CDR1 is MNHEY, CDR2 SVGEGT, per germline. This CDR3 reads CASSPAWEDEDLYGYTF. The DNA for the CDR3 is TGTGCCAGCAGCCCCGCGTGGGAGGATGAGGATCTCTATGGCTACACCTTC.

This sequence joins TRBV7-3 and TRBJ1-2; 10 bases are a match to TRBD1. The germline V gene has CDR1 SGHTA and CDR2 FQGTGA. V lost 6 bases and J lost 7; bases outside the gene matches: 11. The CDR3 is 15 amino acids. CDR3 region: CASSDFRDRGSGYTF. CDR3 DNA: TGTGCCAGCAGTGATTTCCGGGACAGGGGTTCTGGCTACACCTTC. The entire variable domain, with the rest obtained from reference TRBV7-3 and TRBJ1-2, is as follows: GAGVSQTPSNKVTEKGKYVELRCDPISGHTALYWYRQSLGQGPEFLIYFQGTGAADDSGLPNDRFFAVRPEGSVSTLKIQRTERGDSAVYLCASSDFRDRGSGYTFGSGTRLTVV.

The chain links TRBV29-1 to TRBJ2-1; 8 nucleotides line up with TRBD2. V gave up 7 bases and J gave up 5 bases; unmatched junction bases: 7. This CDR3 is 13 amino acids long. Germline CDR1 is SQVTM and CDR2 is ANQGSEA. The CDR3 sequence is CSGVRGVNNEQFF. CDR3 DNA sequence: TGCAGCGGGGTGCGGGGGGTAAACAATGAGCAGTTCTTC.

The chain links TRBV4-1 to TRBJ2-1; weak D call: TRBD1 (5 bases). Germline V gene lookup returns CDR1 MGHRA and CDR2 YSYEKL. The CDR3 loop spans 14 amino acids. Trimming stripped 1 base from V and 4 bases from J, with 8 bases between. The CDR3 reads CASSQGTPYNEQFF. The CDR3 DNA sequence: TGCGCCAGCAGCCAAGGGACACCGTACAATGAGCAGTTCTTC.

This chain joins TRBV24-1 and TRBJ1-2; D unclear. CDR1 and CDR2 (germline): KGHDR, SFDVKD. Trimming shortened V by 4 bases and J by 4 bases, and 12 bases separated the two germline ends. The CDR3 totals 14 residues. The CDR3 DNA is TGTGCCACCAGTGAAGTAGGGTGGAGCTATGGCTACACCTTC. Amino acid sequence: CATSEVGWSYGYTF.

The chain combines TRBV15 with TRBJ2-7; TRBD1 agrees at 9 bases. Germline V lookup: CDR1 LNHNV, CDR2 YYDKDF (reference sequence). With 6 bases clipped from V and 3 bases from J, the junction kept 12 bases outside the gene matches. The CDR3 consists of 16 residues. CDR3 in amino acids: CATRSPGQGDFYEQYF. For the CDR3, the DNA is TGTGCCACCAGATCTCCGGGACAGGGAGATTTCTACGAGCAGTACTTC.

The table lists this clonotype with many counts. J is TRBJ2-2 and V is TRBV7-6; 9 bases map to TRBD1. Germline CDR1 SGHVS, CDR2 FNYEAQ. This CDR3 is built from 15 residues. V shed 5 bases and J 4 bases; nucleotides not matched to a gene: 5. The CDR3 sequence: CASSRDRVITGELFF. CDR3 nucleotide sequence: TGTGCCAGCAGCCGGGACAGGGTGATCACCGGGGAGCTGTTTTTT.

This clonotype was observed a handful of times. The chain joins TRBV6-2 or TRBV6-3 to TRBJ2-7; D not certain. Germline V gene sequence: CDR1 MNHEY, CDR2 SVGEGT. V lost 0 bases to trimming and J lost 6 bases, with 12 bases between them. This CDR3 is built from 14 residues. DNA of the CDR3: TGTGCCAGCAGTTACTCGCGGCTCGCCAGCGAGCAGTACTTC. Protein product: CASSYSRLASEQYF.

This clonotype came up a few times. J is TRBJ1-5 and V is TRBV12-3 or TRBV12-4; D is unresolved. Trimming left V 6 bases short and J 11 bases short, with 11 bases between. The CDR3 sequence is 11 residues long. The CDR3 DNA follows: TGTGCCAGCAGCGGACGCCAGACCCAGCATTTT. Its protein product is CASSGRQTQHF.

The chain is built from TRBV9 and TRBJ2-3; D is ambiguous. The CDR3 extends over 15 amino acids. Trimming left V 6 bases short and J 4 bases short, with 18 bases between. The V gene's germline CDR1 is SGDLS and CDR2 YYNGEE. CDR3 nucleotide sequence: TGTGCCAGCACCTGGGCCGAGGATGGGTCAGATACGCAGTATTTT. It is translated as CASTWAEDGSDTQYF.

This chain joins TRBV20-1 and TRBJ2-3; D ambiguous. This CDR3 is 14 amino acids long. The V end was cut by 4 bases, the J end by 1 base, with 12 bases between. The V gene's germline CDR1 is DFQATT and CDR2 SNEGSKA (reference sequence). In nucleotides, the CDR3 is TGCAGTGCTATGGTTCGTTCTGGCACAGATACGCAGTATTTT. Its translation is CSAMVRSGTDTQYF.

In its sample, this clonotype was seen many times. The CDR3 nucleotides are TGTGCCAGCAGCTGGAGACAGAGCTATGGCTACACCTTC. This sequence encodes CASSWRQSYGYTF. The rearrangement uses TRBV7-2 and TRBJ1-2, with a tentative D call TRBD1 (5 bases). The germline CDR1 and CDR2 sequences are SGHTA and FQGNSA. The germline V and J ends were trimmed by 4 bases and 4 bases, with 10 bases remaining between them. This CDR3 region has 13 residues.

V usage is TRBV5-6 and J usage is TRBJ2-7; D is perhaps TRBD1 (5 bases). V gave up 2 bases and J gave up 3 bases, with 12 bases separating them. In germline, CDR1 is SGHDT, CDR2 YYEEEE. There are 14 residues in the CDR3. In DNA form, the CDR3 reads TGTGCCAGCAGCTTTCTAGGGGCGGTCTACGAGCAGTACGTC. It codes for CASSFLGAVYEQYV.

The V and J genes are TRBV29-1 and TRBJ1-2, with a tentative D call TRBD1 (6 bases). Germline lookup yields CDR1 SQVTM and CDR2 ANQGSEA. This CDR3 contains 11 residues. V was cut by 4 bases and J by 8 bases, with 11 bases left in between. CDR3 sequence reads: CSVVAGVGYTF. The CDR3 DNA follows: TGCAGCGTTGTAGCAGGGGTCGGCTACACCTTC.